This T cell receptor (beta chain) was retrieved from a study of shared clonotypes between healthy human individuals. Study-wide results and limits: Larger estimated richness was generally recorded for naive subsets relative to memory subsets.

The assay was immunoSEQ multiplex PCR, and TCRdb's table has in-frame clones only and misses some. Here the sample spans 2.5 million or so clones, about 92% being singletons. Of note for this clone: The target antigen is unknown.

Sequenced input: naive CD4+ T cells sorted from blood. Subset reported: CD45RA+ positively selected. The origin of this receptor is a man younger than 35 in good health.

DNA for the CDR3: TGTGCCAGTAGCCAGGTGGACTATGGCTACACCTTC. Its protein is CASSQVDYGYTF. The V call is TRBV19, the J call TRBJ1-2; D call uncertain. This CDR3 is built from 12 residues. The germline V gene has CDR1 LNHDA and CDR2 SQIVND (reference sequence). V lost 6 bases to trimming and J lost 3 bases, with 8 bases between them.